This TCR beta chain was profiled in a study of blood T cell repertoires in COVID-19 (dated by TCRdb to about 2020). For the study in its entirety: The collaborator samples originated in the United States, Italy and Spain and spanned the acute and convalescent phases of COVID-19. The material from the prospective study consisted of cDNA or gDNA derived from T cells, B-cell-depleted T cells, or PBMCs. The dataset comprised deeply sampled blood TCRbeta repertoires from subjects exposed to, actively infected with, or recovered from COVID-19. The repertoires were released in a freely available public database meant as a resource for research on the immune response to SARS-CoV-2. Samples were obtained from the ongoing ImmuneRACE study (first 160 participants) and from about 1,300 subjects provided by 6 global collaborators. The sample metadata nearly always contained a de-identified subject ID, COVID-19 status, age in years and sex. Where available, HLA class I and class II types were obtained from metadata supplied by the sample provider rather than from assay-based typing. Here is what the overall study found, with its caveats: The quantity of clinical and demographic metadata differed by source and by participant and was supplied without curation.

The CDR3 measures 13 amino acids from cysteine to phenylalanine. The CDR3 DNA has 39 bases and is translated from base 1. The junction shows trimming of 2 bases on V and 7 bases on J, plus 11 bases between the germline ends. Comments on this clone: Its antigen is currently not known. No base quality values were provided; no much bigger clone lies one nucleotide off.

TCRbeta CDR3 regions were amplified from genomic DNA by means of the immunoSEQ Assay, a bias-controlled multiplex PCR. Regarding the original processing steps: The number of nucleated cells in each sample was estimated by amplification of reference gene primers within the assay. To quantify the absolute abundance of each unique TCRbeta CDR3 rearrangement, sequence reads were collapsed and filtered. Productive Simpson clonality was computed per sample as the square root of Simpson's diversity index over productive rearrangements. Entries here come from immuneACCESS through TCRdb and include only in-frame sequences with V and J called. Some clones fail to appear in such tables; in the studies checked, an unresolved V gene covers under half of the shortfall, and the cause of the remainder is unknown. V and J calls and clone size come straight from that table; D and trimming were deduced from the DNA. In this sample the table shows about 300,000 clones, 85% to 90% of which occur a single time. Jointly, the top ten make up 6.3% of the sample.

In Seattle, one collaborating source enrolled patients while the infection was active and tracked those patients longitudinally over the course of disease. Collaborating institutions collected whole blood in K2EDTA tubes following their own protocols. For TCRbeta analysis, collaborator samples were shipped as frozen whole blood, as isolated PBMCs, or as DNA extracted from either sample type. The chain is encoded by TRBV12-3 or TRBV12-4 joined to TRBJ1-2, with the D gene not clear enough to name. Input material: peripheral blood. This clonotype was sampled from a woman in her forties or fifties with COVID-19, enrolled during active disease. Here is the DNA: TGTGCCAGCAGTTTACGGGGTACAGCTGGCTACACCTTC. Translated, it reads CASSLRGTAGYTF.